This T cell receptor (beta chain) originates from a study of CD8 T cells in ankylosing spondylitis. A single record per CDR3 protein comes from TCRdb applying MiXCR to the 5' RACE reads. The data show over 150,000 distinct CDR3 sequences, roughly 12% seen once. This CDR3 spans 16 amino acids. Looked up from germline, CDR1 is MNHNS and CDR2 is SASEGT. V dropped 6 bases and J dropped 6; count of bases not matched to a gene: 13. This clonotype was seen only a few times. The chain recombines TRBV6-1 with TRBJ1-5; 8 bases match TRBD1. The sequencing input was blood, either unsorted or a sorted T cell fraction (not recorded which). The source is a male donor with ankylosing spondylitis or in good health (not recorded which). The chain's CDR3 is CASSHNSGTGGQPQHF. The CDR3 region has the DNA TGTGCCAGCAGCCACAACTCCGGGACAGGTGGTCAGCCCCAGCATTTT.